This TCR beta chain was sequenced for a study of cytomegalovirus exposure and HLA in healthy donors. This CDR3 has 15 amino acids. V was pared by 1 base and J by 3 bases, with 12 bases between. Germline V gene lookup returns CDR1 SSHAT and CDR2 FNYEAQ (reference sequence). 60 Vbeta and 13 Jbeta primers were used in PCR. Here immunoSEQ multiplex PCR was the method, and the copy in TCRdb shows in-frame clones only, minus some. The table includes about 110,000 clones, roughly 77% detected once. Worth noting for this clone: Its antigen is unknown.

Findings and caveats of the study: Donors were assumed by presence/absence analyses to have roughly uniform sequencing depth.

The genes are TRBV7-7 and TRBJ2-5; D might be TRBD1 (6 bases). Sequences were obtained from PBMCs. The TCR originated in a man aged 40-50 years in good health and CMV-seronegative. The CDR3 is CASSLVQGQEETQYF. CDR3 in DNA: TGTGCCAGCAGCTTAGTACAGGGCCAGGAAGAGACCCAGTACTTC.